The 18 T cell receptor beta chains reported below all come from one sample, sequenced in a study of blood T cell repertoires in COVID-19. The method was immunoSEQ multiplex PCR; TCRdb's version includes in-frame clones alone and lacks a portion of them. The sample consists of a few hundred thousand clones, 75% to 90% of them appearing once. Input material: peripheral blood. The receptors here all came from a man aged 25 to 40 with active or convalescent COVID-19.

V is TRBV9 and J is TRBJ1-6, with D maybe TRBD1 (6 bases). Trimming removed 6 bases from V and 9 bases from J, with 19 bases in between. The germline V gene encodes CDR1 SGDLS and CDR2 YYNGEE. CDR3 length: 15 amino acids. Here the CDR3 reads CASTSGGGEGSPLHF. CDR3 DNA sequence: TGTGCCAGCACCTCTGGGGGGGGCGAAGGTTCACCCCTCCACTTT.

The V gene is TRBV9, the J gene TRBJ2-2; no clear D. The CDR3 extends over 13 amino acids. The germline V gene encodes CDR1 SGDLS and CDR2 YYNGEE. V shed 0 bases and J shed 6 bases, with 6 bases lying between them. CDR3 protein: CASSVARAGELFF. DNA for the CDR3: TGTGCCAGCAGCGTAGCTCGTGCCGGGGAGCTGTTTTTT.

To note about this clone: Distinct nucleotide sequences in the sample also encode this CDR3. The chain carries TRBV18 and TRBJ1-2, with 11 positions matching TRBD1. The CDR3 extends over 14 amino acids. Germline V gives CDR1 KGHSH, CDR2 LQKENI. V lost 2 bases and J lost 7; bases outside the gene matches: 3. CDR3 sequence reads: CASSPSGTGGGYTF. The CDR3 bases are TGTGCCAGCTCACCATCCGGGACAGGGGGTGGCTACACCTTC.

The table lists this clone with a few counts. V gene TRBV5-1 combines with J gene TRBJ2-2; weak D call: TRBD2 (6 bases). From germline, CDR1 is SGHRS and CDR2 YFSETQ. The CDR3 sequence is 14 residues long. V was pared by 1 base and J by 6 bases, with 10 bases between. Here the CDR3 reads CASSLNGGSGELFF. In DNA, the CDR3 is TGCGCCAGCAGCTTGAACGGGGGATCCGGGGAGCTGTTTTTT.

The chain recombines TRBV5-1 with TRBJ2-7; 8 bases map to TRBD2. Germline V gives CDR1 SGHRS, CDR2 YFSETQ. The junction had 6 bases not matched to a gene; V was cut back by 3 bases and J by 4 bases. The CDR3 totals 14 residues. CDR3 in amino acids: CASSSTGGEYEQYF. The DNA of the CDR3 is TGCGCCAGCAGCTCTACCGGGGGGGAGTACGAGCAGTACTTC.

This clone was detected a few times. This rearrangement joins TRBV11-2 to TRBJ1-1; weak D call: TRBD1 (5 bases). V lost 0 bases to trimming and J lost 11 bases, with 16 bases between them. The CDR3 runs to 14 residues. Germline V gives CDR1 SGHAT, CDR2 FQNNGV. The CDR3 reads CASSLDQDTRWAFF. Here the CDR3 DNA reads TGTGCCAGCAGCTTAGATCAGGACACCCGGTGGGCTTTCTTT.

The chain links TRBV5-1 to TRBJ1-5, with TRBD1 matching 8 bases. Trimming cost V 4 bases and J 7 bases; bases outside gene matches: 10. The CDR3 runs 15 residues. CDR1 and CDR2 from the germline V gene are SGHRS and YFSETQ. The CDR3 DNA reads as TGCGCCAGCAGCCCAGGTGCAGGGGGCCACCAGCCCCAGCATTTT. Translating it yields CASSPGAGGHQPQHF.

The CDR3 nucleotides are TGTGCCAGCAGCGTAGGGGCGAATCAGCCCCAGCATTTT. It encodes CASSVGANQPQHF. The V gene is TRBV9, the J gene TRBJ1-5; D gene unclear. The germline V and J ends were trimmed by 0 bases and 4 bases, with 5 bases remaining between them. The CDR3 is 13 residues long. Germline CDR1 is SGDLS and CDR2 is YYNGEE.

The chain recombines TRBV7-9 with TRBJ2-5; 15 bases fit TRBD2. J was trimmed by 4 bases and V by 7 bases; bases with no gene match: 7. The CDR3 length is 16 residues. The germline gives CDR1 SEHNR, CDR2 FQNEAQ (reference sequence). The CDR3 loop reads CASNNPGLAGGETQYF. In DNA form, the CDR3 reads TGTGCCAGCAACAACCCGGGACTAGCGGGGGGAGAGACCCAGTACTTC. The full variable domain, in which reference TRBV7-9 and TRBJ2-5 provide the parts outside the CDR3, is DTGVSQNPRHKITKRGQNVTFRCDPISEHNRLYWYRQTLGQGPEFLTYFQNEAQLEKSRLLSDRFSAERPKGSFSTLEIQRTEQGDSAMYLCASNNPGLAGGETQYFGPGTRLLVL.

This clone is a singleton in its sample. The rearrangement joins TRBV5-6 to TRBJ1-4; a weak D match, TRBD1 (6 bases). CDR3 length equals 15 residues. Germline V gene sequence: CDR1 SGHDT, CDR2 YYEEEE. V lost 0 bases and J 8 bases, leaving 14 bases between the germline ends. CDR3 nucleotides: TGTGCCAGCAGCTTGGGAGGGACATCCGCGGAAAAACTGTTTTTT. It specifies CASSLGGTSAEKLFF.

This sequence joins TRBV21-1 and TRBJ2-6; no check of the table's D call, TRBD1, against the DNA was made. TRBV21-1 is a recognized pseudogene. The CDR3 extends over 13 amino acids. CDR3 residues: CASSSRDSYVLTF. The CDR3 region has the DNA TGTGCCAGCAGCAGCCGGGACAGTTACGTCCTGACTTTC.

The chain joins TRBV29-1 to TRBJ1-4; D gene unclear. The V gene's germline CDR1 is SQVTM and CDR2 ANQGSEA. V was cut by 4 bases and J by 6 bases, with 15 bases left in between. The CDR3 covers 14 residues. The CDR3 DNA is TGCAGCGTTGCCAGCAGGCAGGTGGATGAAAAACTGTTTTTT. Protein: CSVASRQVDEKLFF.

The chain joins TRBV5-5 to TRBJ2-2; TRBD1 agrees at 11 bases. CDR3 size: 16 residues. The ends lost 3 bases at V and 4 bases at J; junction bases unmatched: 5. In germline, CDR1 is SGHKS, CDR2 YYEKEE (reference sequence). The CDR3 here is CASSWTGGRGTGELFF. The DNA for the CDR3 is TGTGCCAGCAGCTGGACAGGGGGCCGCGGCACCGGGGAGCTGTTTTTT.

The chain recombines TRBV13 with TRBJ1-3, with 9 nucleotides matching TRBD1. This CDR3 has 15 residues. V lost 5 bases, J lost 0 bases, and 2 bases stayed unmatched. CDR1 is PRHDT, CDR2 FYEKMQ, per germline (reference sequence). The CDR3 sequence is CASSPDRGSGNTIYF. CDR3 bases: TGTGCCAGCAGCCCGGACAGGGGCTCTGGAAACACCATATATTTT.

This sequence joins TRBV7-8 and TRBJ2-5, with 8 bases lining up with TRBD1. The CDR3 totals 16 residues. Germline trimming cut 1 base from V and 5 bases from J; bases unmatched to any gene: 9. Germline-derived CDR1 and CDR2 are SGHVS and FQNEAQ. CDR3 nucleotides: TGTGCCAGCAGCTTAGGGTCAGGGGGCGTACGGGAGACCCAGTACTTC. This sequence encodes CASSLGSGGVRETQYF.

V and J are TRBV5-1 and TRBJ2-7, with D possibly TRBD1 on 6 matching bases. The V end was cut by 0 bases, the J end by 5 bases, with 12 bases between. The germline V gene has CDR1 SGHRS and CDR2 YFSETQ. The CDR3 length is 14 residues. CDR3 region: CASSLAGARNEQYF. CDR3 DNA: TGCGCCAGCAGCTTGGCAGGGGCGAGGAACGAGCAGTACTTC.

The J gene is TRBJ2-2, the V gene TRBV27; 9 bases line up with TRBD1. Germline values: CDR1 MNHEY, CDR2 SMNVEV (reference sequence). This CDR3 is 14 amino acids long. With V trimmed by 5 bases and J by 5 bases, 3 bases remained unmatched. In DNA form, the CDR3 reads TGTGCCAGCAGTCCCGGACAGGGGACCGGGGAGCTGTTTTTT. Protein product: CASSPGQGTGELFF.

This chain links TRBV4-3 with TRBJ2-7; 8 bases are a match to TRBD1. CDR3 length: 14 amino acids. The V and J ends lost 4 bases and 2 bases, in that order; junction bases with no gene match: 4. The germline CDR1 and CDR2 sequences are LGHNA and YSLEER. CDR3 sequence: CASSPGQGTYEQYF. Here the CDR3 DNA reads TGCGCCAGCAGCCCTGGACAGGGTACCTACGAGCAGTACTTC.